The clone carrying this T cell receptor beta chain appeared a single time. This specimen comes from a study of cytomegalovirus exposure and HLA in healthy donors. This CDR3 comprises 14 residues. From germline, CDR1 is MNHEY and CDR2 SVGAGI. Trimming took 0 bases from V and 8 from J; bases not matched to a gene: 3. The primer mix had 60 Vbeta and 13 Jbeta primers. The repertoire was sequenced with immunoSEQ multiplex PCR; TCRdb's copy has only in-frame clones and lacks some. The top ten clones hold 4.5% to 6.5% of a sample with under 150,000 clones, just under 90% of them seen once. The sample consisted of PBMCs. This TCR derives from a woman in her twenties or thirties in good health and CMV-seronegative. The gene calls are TRBV6-5 and TRBJ2-4; 8 nucleotides line up with TRBD2. In nucleotides, the CDR3 is TGTGCCAGCAGTTACTCTCCCGGGGGGGACATTCAGTACTTC. It encodes CASSYSPGGDIQYF.